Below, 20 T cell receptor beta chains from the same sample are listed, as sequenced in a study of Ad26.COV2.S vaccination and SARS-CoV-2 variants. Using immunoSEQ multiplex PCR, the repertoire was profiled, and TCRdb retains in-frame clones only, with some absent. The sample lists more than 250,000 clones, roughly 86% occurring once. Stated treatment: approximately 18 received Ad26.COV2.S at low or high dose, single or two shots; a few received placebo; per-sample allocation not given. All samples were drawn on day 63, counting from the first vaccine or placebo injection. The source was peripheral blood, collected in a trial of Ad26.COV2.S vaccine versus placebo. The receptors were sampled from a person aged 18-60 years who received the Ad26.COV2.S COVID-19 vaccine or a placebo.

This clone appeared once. The CDR3 loop is CASSLGSAVLTEAFF. The CDR3 DNA sequence: TGTGCCAGCAGTTTGGGGAGCGCGGTACTCACTGAAGCTTTCTTT. The rearrangement uses TRBV7-2 and TRBJ1-1; no reliable D call. The CDR3 spans 15 residues. Trimming took off 6 bases at V and 4 bases at J, with 18 bases between the two ends. Germline V gene lookup returns CDR1 SGHTA and CDR2 FQGNSA.

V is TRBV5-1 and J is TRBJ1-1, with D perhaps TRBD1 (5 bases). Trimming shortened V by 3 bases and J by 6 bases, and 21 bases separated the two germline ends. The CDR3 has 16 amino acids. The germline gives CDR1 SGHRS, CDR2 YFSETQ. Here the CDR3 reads CASSSVGGGLGPEAFF. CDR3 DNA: TGCGCCAGCAGCTCCGTTGGGGGGGGACTTGGCCCTGAAGCTTTCTTT. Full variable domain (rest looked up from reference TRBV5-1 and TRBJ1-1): KAGVTQTPRYLIKTRGQQVTLSCSPISGHRSVSWYQQTPGQGLQFLFEYFSETQRNKGNFPGRFSGRQFSNSRSEMNVSTLELGDSALYLCASSSVGGGLGPEAFFGQGTRLTVV.

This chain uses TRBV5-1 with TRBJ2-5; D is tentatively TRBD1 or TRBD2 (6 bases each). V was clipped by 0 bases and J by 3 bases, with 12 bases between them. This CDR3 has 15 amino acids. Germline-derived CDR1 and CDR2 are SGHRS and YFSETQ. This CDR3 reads CASSLEGGLKETQYF. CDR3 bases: TGCGCCAGCAGCTTGGAAGGGGGGTTAAAAGAGACCCAGTACTTC.

The CDR3 here is CASSYLTGTDTQYF. The DNA for the CDR3 is TGTGCCAGCAGTTACCTCACAGGGACAGATACGCAGTATTTT. The chain combines TRBV6-2 or TRBV6-3 with TRBJ2-3, with D tentatively TRBD1 (6 bases). There are 14 residues in the CDR3. V was clipped by 2 bases and J by 3 bases, with 9 bases between them. Germline loops: CDR1 MNHEY, CDR2 SVGEGT.

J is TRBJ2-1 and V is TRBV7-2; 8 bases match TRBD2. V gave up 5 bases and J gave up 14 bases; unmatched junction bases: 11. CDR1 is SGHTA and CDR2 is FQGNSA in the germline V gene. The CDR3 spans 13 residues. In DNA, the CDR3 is TGTGCCAGCAGCCCCTACCAGTCGGGGGGGAAGTTCTTC. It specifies CASSPYQSGGKFF.

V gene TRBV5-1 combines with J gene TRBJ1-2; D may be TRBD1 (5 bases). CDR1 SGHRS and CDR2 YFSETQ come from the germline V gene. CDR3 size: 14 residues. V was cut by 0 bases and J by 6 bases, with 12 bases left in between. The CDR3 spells CASSLVPGTNGYTF. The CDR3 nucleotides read TGCGCCAGCAGCTTGGTTCCAGGGACGAATGGCTACACCTTC.

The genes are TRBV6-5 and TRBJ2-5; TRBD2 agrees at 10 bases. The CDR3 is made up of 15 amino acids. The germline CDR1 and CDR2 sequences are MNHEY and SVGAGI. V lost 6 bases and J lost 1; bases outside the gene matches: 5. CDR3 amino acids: CASRTGLAIQETQYF. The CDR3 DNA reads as TGTGCCAGCAGGACGGGACTAGCGATCCAAGAGACCCAGTACTTC.

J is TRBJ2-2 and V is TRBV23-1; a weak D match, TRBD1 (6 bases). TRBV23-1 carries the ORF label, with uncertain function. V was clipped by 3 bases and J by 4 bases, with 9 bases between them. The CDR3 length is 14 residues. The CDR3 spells CASSHDRTTGELFF. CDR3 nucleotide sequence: TGCGCCAGCAGTCACGACAGGACCACCGGGGAGCTGTTTTTT.

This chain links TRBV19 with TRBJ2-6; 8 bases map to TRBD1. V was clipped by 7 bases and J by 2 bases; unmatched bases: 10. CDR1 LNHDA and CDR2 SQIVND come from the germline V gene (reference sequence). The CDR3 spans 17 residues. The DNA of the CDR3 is TGTGCCAGTACAAACCACAGGACAGGGACTGGGGCCAACGTCCTGACTTTC. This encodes CASTNHRTGTGANVLTF.

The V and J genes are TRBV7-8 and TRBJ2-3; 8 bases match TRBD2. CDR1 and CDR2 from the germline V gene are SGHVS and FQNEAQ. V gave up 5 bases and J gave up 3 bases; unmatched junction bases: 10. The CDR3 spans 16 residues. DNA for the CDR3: TGTGCCAGCAGCACTAGTACTGGCGGGGGGACAGATACGCAGTATTTT. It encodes CASSTSTGGGTDTQYF.

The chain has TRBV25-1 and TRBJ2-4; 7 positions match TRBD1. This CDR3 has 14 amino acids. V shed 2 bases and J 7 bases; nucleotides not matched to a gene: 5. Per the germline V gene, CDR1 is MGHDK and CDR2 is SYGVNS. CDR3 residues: CASSERQGVNIQYF. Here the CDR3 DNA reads TGTGCCAGCAGTGAACGGCAGGGGGTCAACATTCAGTACTTC.

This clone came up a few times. In nucleotides, the CDR3 is TGTGCCAGCAGTGAATCCCAAGGGGTTCTGGTGACTGAAGCTTTCTTT. This translates into CASSESQGVLVTEAFF. The chain has TRBV6-1 and TRBJ1-1, with D possibly being TRBD1 (5 bases). The V end was cut by 2 bases, the J end by 5 bases, with 18 bases between. The CDR3 contains 16 residues. Germline-derived CDR1 and CDR2 are MNHNS and SASEGT.

In DNA, the CDR3 is TGTGCCAGCAGCCCATATAGTGGGGGCAATGAGCAGTTCTTC. Encoded protein: CASSPYSGGNEQFF. V gene TRBV7-9 combines with J gene TRBJ2-1, with D perhaps being TRBD1 or TRBD2 (5 bases each). CDR1 is SEHNR and CDR2 is FQNEAQ in the germline V gene (reference sequence). This CDR3 has 14 amino acids. V lost 5 bases to trimming and J lost 6 bases, with 14 bases between them.

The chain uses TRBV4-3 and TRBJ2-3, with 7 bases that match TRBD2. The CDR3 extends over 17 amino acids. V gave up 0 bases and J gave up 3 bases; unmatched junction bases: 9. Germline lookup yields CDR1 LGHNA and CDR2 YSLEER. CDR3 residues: CASSQEVGRGVTDTQYF. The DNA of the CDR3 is TGCGCCAGCAGCCAAGAAGTAGGACGGGGGGTTACAGATACGCAGTATTTT.

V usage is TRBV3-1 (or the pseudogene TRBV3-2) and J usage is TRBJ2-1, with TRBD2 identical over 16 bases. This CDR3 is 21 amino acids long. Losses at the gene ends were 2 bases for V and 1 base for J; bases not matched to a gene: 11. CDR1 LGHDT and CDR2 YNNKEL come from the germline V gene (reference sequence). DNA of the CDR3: TGTGCCAGCAGCCAAAGATTCGGGACTAGCGGGAGGGCCGTATCCTACAATGAGCAGTTCTTC. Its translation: CASSQRFGTSGRAVSYNEQFF.

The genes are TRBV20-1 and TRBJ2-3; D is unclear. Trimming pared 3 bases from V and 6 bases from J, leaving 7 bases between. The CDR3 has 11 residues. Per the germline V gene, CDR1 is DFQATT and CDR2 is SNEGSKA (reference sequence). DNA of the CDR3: TGCAGTGCTAGGAAGTCGGATACGCAGTATTTT. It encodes CSARKSDTQYF.

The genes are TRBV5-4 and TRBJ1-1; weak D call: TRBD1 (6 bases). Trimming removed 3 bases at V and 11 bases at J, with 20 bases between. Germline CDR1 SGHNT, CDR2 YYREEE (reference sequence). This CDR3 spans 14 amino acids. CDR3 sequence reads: CASSSGVRDPQAFF. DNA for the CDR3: TGTGCCAGCAGCTCAGGGGTCCGCGACCCTCAGGCTTTCTTT.

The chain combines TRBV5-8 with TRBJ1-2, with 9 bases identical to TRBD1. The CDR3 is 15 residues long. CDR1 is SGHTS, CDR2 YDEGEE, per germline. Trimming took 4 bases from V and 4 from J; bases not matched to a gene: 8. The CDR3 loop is CASSARTGAAYGYTF. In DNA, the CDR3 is TGTGCCAGCAGCGCACGGACAGGGGCGGCCTATGGCTACACCTTC.

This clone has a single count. CDR3 region: CASSVNPESSYEQYF. As DNA, the CDR3 is TGTGCCAGCTCAGTTAACCCAGAGAGCTCCTACGAGCAGTACTTC. The gene calls are TRBV18 and TRBJ2-7, with D unresolved. Trimming left V 5 bases short and J 0 bases short, with 14 bases between. The CDR3 covers 15 residues. CDR1 is KGHSH and CDR2 is LQKENI in the germline V gene.

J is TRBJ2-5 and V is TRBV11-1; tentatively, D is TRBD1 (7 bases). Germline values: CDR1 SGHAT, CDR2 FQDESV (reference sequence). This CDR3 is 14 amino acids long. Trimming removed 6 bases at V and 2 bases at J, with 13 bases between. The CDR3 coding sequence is TGTGCCAGCAGAACGACAGGGAGGCAAGAGACCCAGTACTTC. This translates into CASRTTGRQETQYF. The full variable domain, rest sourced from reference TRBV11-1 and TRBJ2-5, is EAEVAQSPRYKITEKSQAVAFWCDPISGHATLYWYRQILGQGPELLVQFQDESVVDDSQLPKDRFSAERLKGVDSTLKIQPAELGDSAMYLCASRTTGRQETQYFGPGTRLLVL.